This T cell receptor beta chain was recovered during a study of cytomegalovirus exposure and HLA in healthy donors (dated by TCRdb to about 2017). At the level of the whole study: A later analysis indicated that the 120 or so validation repertoires were generated on the platform also employed for the approximately 670 repertoires of the first cohort. The study was designed to test whether signatures of past pathogen exposure could be identified by cataloging public T cell receptors. Besides the first cohort of hundreds of subjects, a separate validation cohort made up of 95 to 150 different subjects was used. To predict cytomegalovirus infection status, the study brought together high-throughput TCR immunosequencing, statistical association of individual TCRs with disease status, and machine learning. Broader findings and caveats from the paper: It was suggested by the authors that the approach could potentially be generalized to other disease states and immunological phenotypes. The study listed approximately 150 TCR beta chains as associated with cytomegalovirus. A few of the identified cytomegalovirus-associated TCR beta chains were confirmed in vitro to be specific for cytomegalovirus antigens. In both the original and validation cohorts, the classifier was reported to diagnose cytomegalovirus status with high specificity and sensitivity. A later analysis found that TCRs clustered in the first cohort also tended to co-occur in the roughly 120 validation repertoires, with 94% of cluster scores above 0. The validation cohort had no HLA typing available for a later analysis, so co-occurrence within that cohort was assessed over all 120 repertoires. While some public TCRs were present in many individuals, most TCR sequences turned up only very rarely across donors.

The library was obtained by the immunoSEQ multiplex PCR assay. Per the original workflow: A statistical classification framework was built to diagnose cytomegalovirus status from the catalog of TCR beta chain sequences. Sourced from immuneACCESS, this table was stored by TCRdb with only in-frame sequences that have V and J called. A share of the clones is absent; for the studies checked, an unresolved V gene accounts for under half, and the remainder has no known explanation. The V and J calls and clone size were taken over from that table, and D and trimming were inferred from the DNA. This sample gives 70,000 to 75,000 clones in total; approximately 93% of them show up just once. Clones ranked in the top ten supply approximately 1.3% of the sample. In regard to this clone: Its recognized antigen is unknown. Base qualities are not provided; no much larger clone lies one nucleotide away.

V and J are trimmed by 5 bases and 1 base, and the gene matches miss 7 bases of the junction. Reading the germline V gene (reference sequence) gives CDR1 MNHEY and CDR2 SMNVEV. Including the terminal cysteine and phenylalanine, the CDR3 comprises 16 residues. The read is trimmed to its CDR3 DNA, 48 bases read in frame from base 1. The donors belonged to the validation cohort of about 120 subjects, which was separate from the roughly 680-subject first cohort. Material for sequencing was PBMCs. The rearrangement combines TRBV27 with TRBJ2-3; 9 junctional bases match TRBD1. This receptor was obtained from a man younger than 30 in good health and CMV-seropositive. The CDR3 corresponds to CASSPPGQGGTDTQYF. The DNA is TGTGCCAGCAGTCCCCCGGGACAGGGAGGCACAGATACGCAGTATTTT.